These 5 T cell receptor beta chains originate from one sample sequenced in a study of shared clonotypes between healthy human individuals. The data were produced by immunoSEQ multiplex PCR, yet TCRdb's version contains in-frame clones alone and is incomplete. The sample shows 2.5 million or so clones, 85% to 95% of them seen only once. The sample was naive CD4+ T cells sorted from blood. Subset specified: CD45RA+ positively selected. The receptors come from a man younger than 30 in good health.

The chain links TRBV29-1 to TRBJ1-2, with a possible D match to TRBD1 (6 bases). Germline CDR1 is SQVTM and CDR2 is ANQGSEA. This CDR3 has 13 residues. V shed 8 bases and J shed 4 bases, with 17 bases lying between them. CDR3 amino acids: CSFARGASYGYTF. The CDR3 DNA sequence: TGCAGCTTTGCACGGGGGGCTTCCTATGGCTACACCTTC.

This clone was found once. The rearrangement links TRBV14 to TRBJ2-6, with no clear D. Germline V gene data show CDR1 as SGHDN and CDR2 as FVKESK. The V end lost 1 base, the J end lost 1 base, and 2 bases lay between the germline ends. This CDR3 comprises 14 residues. This CDR3 is CASSQVSGANVLTF. Here the CDR3 DNA reads TGTGCCAGCAGCCAAGTTTCTGGGGCCAACGTCCTGACTTTC.

For this clone: Different DNA sequences within this sample yield the same CDR3. The V and J genes are TRBV5-1 and TRBJ2-2; 7 bases line up with TRBD1. The V gene's germline CDR1 is SGHRS and CDR2 YFSETQ. The CDR3 runs 15 residues. The V segment lost 4 bases and the J segment 3 bases; nucleotides outside the gene matches: 6. Here the CDR3 reads CASSLWTGDTGELFF. CDR3 DNA sequence: TGCGCCAGCAGCCTCTGGACAGGAGACACCGGGGAGCTGTTTTTT.

CDR3 DNA: TGTGCCAGCAGTGTATCCGGGACCCTCGGAGGTACGCAGTATTTT. Translated: CASSVSGTLGGTQYF. The chain links TRBV25-1 to TRBJ2-3; TRBD1 or TRBD2 may be the D gene (5 bases each). The CDR3 loop spans 15 amino acids. The V end was cut by 4 bases, the J end by 8 bases, with 19 bases between. CDR1 and CDR2 from the germline V gene are MGHDK and SYGVNS.

The genes are TRBV11-2 and TRBJ2-3; tentatively, D is TRBD2 (7 bases). The CDR3 sequence is 18 residues long. Germline CDR1 is SGHAT and CDR2 is FQNNGV. Trimming took off 5 bases at V and 2 bases at J, with 23 bases between the two ends. The CDR3 DNA reads as TGTGCCAGCAGCCCAATAGGGGGGGCTAGCGCTATCACAGATACGCAGTATTTT. This encodes CASSPIGGASAITDTQYF. Filled out from reference TRBV11-2 and TRBJ2-3, the complete variable domain reads EAGVAQSPRYKIIEKRQSVAFWCNPISGHATLYWYQQILGQGPKLLIQFQNNGVVDDSQLPKDRFSAERLKGVDSTLKIQPAKLEDSAVYLCASSPIGGASAITDTQYFGPGTRLTVL.